The 10 T cell receptor beta chains given below trace back to one sample, sequenced in a study of blood T cell repertoires in COVID-19. TCRdb keeps only in-frame clones here, not all; method: immunoSEQ multiplex PCR. The sample carries about 69,000 clones, over 70% recorded once. Specimen: peripheral blood. These receptors all come from a man in his 60s with acute or convalescent COVID-19.

The CDR3 DNA reads as TGTGCCAGCAGCCAAGAAACAGCCTCTAACTATGGCTACACCTTC. Its protein is CASSQETASNYGYTF. V and J are TRBV4-2 and TRBJ1-2; no clear D gene. The ends were cut back, 0 bases at V and 0 bases at J, with 8 bases in the middle. CDR1 and CDR2 (germline): LGHNA, YNFKEQ. The CDR3 covers 15 residues.

The chain links TRBV10-3 to TRBJ1-2; 7 bases agree with TRBD1. The junction had 3 bases not matched to a gene; V was cut back by 4 bases and J by 4 bases. Germline V gene lookup returns CDR1 ENHRY and CDR2 SYGVKD. CDR3 length: 13 amino acids. As DNA, the CDR3 is TGTGCCATCAGTGGGGGGACAGCCTATGGCTACACCTTC. Amino acid sequence: CAISGGTAYGYTF.

The chain couples TRBV4-3 to TRBJ2-5; 10 bases agree with TRBD1. The CDR3 runs to 14 residues. Looked up from germline, CDR1 is LGHNA and CDR2 is YSLEER. V was pared by 3 bases and J by 5 bases, with 3 bases of the junction left unmatched. This CDR3 is CASSQGQGRETQYF. The DNA for the CDR3 is TGCGCCAGCAGCCAGGGACAGGGGCGGGAGACCCAGTACTTC.

The chain recombines TRBV7-2 with TRBJ2-1, with D perhaps TRBD2 (7 bases). Germline CDR1 and CDR2: SGHTA and FQGNSA. Trimming took off 6 bases at V and 7 bases at J, with 19 bases between the two ends. CDR3 length: 15 residues. The chain's CDR3 is CASRRGRGMRNEQFF. The CDR3 coding sequence is TGTGCCAGCAGACGGGGGCGGGGGATGCGGAATGAGCAGTTCTTC.

The chain has TRBV19 and TRBJ1-2; maybe TRBD1 (5 bases). V lost 8 bases to trimming and J lost 4 bases, with 14 bases between them. Looked up from germline, CDR1 is LNHDA and CDR2 is SQIVND (reference sequence). This CDR3 contains 13 residues. This CDR3 is CASHLDTAYGYTF. The DNA of the CDR3 is TGTGCCAGTCACCTGGACACGGCCTATGGCTACACCTTC.

The genes are TRBV6-6 and TRBJ1-2; D possibly corresponds to TRBD1 (5 bases). The length of the CDR3 is 14 residues. V was trimmed by 0 bases and J by 6 bases, leaving 11 bases between them. The germline V gene has CDR1 MNHNY and CDR2 SVGAGI (reference sequence). The CDR3 DNA follows: TGTGCCAGCAGTTACTCGATGGGCAGGGATGGCTACACCTTC. This translates into CASSYSMGRDGYTF.

The genes are TRBV7-2 and TRBJ1-2; weak D call: TRBD1 (6 bases). Germline V lookup: CDR1 SGHTA, CDR2 FQGNSA. The CDR3 loop spans 14 amino acids. V dropped 6 bases and J dropped 8 bases, with 19 bases sitting between them. The CDR3 reads CASRVQGEGRGYTF. CDR3 bases: TGTGCCAGCAGGGTACAGGGTGAGGGTAGGGGCTACACCTTC.

This rearrangement joins TRBV24-1 to TRBJ2-1; 7 nucleotides match TRBD2. With V trimmed by 5 bases and J by 4 bases, 4 bases remained unmatched. The CDR3 length is 14 residues. Germline V gives CDR1 KGHDR, CDR2 SFDVKD. CDR3 residues: CATSALGGYNEQFF. In DNA form, the CDR3 reads TGTGCCACCAGTGCCTTGGGGGGGTACAATGAGCAGTTCTTC.

This sequence joins TRBV6-5 and TRBJ1-5, with 8 bases lining up with TRBD1. This CDR3 is built from 14 residues. Germline CDR1 is MNHEY and CDR2 is SVGAGI. Losses at the gene ends were 6 bases for V and 5 bases for J; bases not matched to a gene: 6. CDR3 DNA: TGTGCCAGCAGGGACGACAGGGGTGATCAGCCCCAGCATTTT. Amino acid sequence: CASRDDRGDQPQHF.

The chain is built from TRBV4-2 and TRBJ2-3, with D unresolved. The CDR3 consists of 14 residues. The V gene's germline CDR1 is LGHNA and CDR2 YNFKEQ. Trimming took 0 bases from V and 3 from J, leaving 7 bases between them. In DNA, the CDR3 is TGTGCCAGCAGCCAAGACCCCCCTACAGATACGCAGTATTTT. Protein sequence: CASSQDPPTDTQYF.